The rows below give T cell receptor beta chains drawn from one sample of a study of long-term antiretroviral therapy in people with HIV. Clones were read by immunoSEQ multiplex PCR, and TCRdb kept only the in-frame ones, dropping some. The sample comprises around 25,000 clones, roughly 87% of which are singletons, and approximately 9.3% rests with the top ten. The sample consisted of unsorted PBMCs, taken 1.8 years before starting antiretroviral therapy. These receptors all stem from a man aged 50 to 59 with HIV. Each CDR3 is given with its conserved first and last residue. The D gene is left open where the match is weak. Size tells how often a clone was seen (once, few, many) or the class of an expanded clone, and some rows leave it out.

d_call j_call clone_size v_call cdr3_aa cdr3_nt
TRBD2 TRBJ2-3 . TRBV10-3 CAISERKEGLAGGLSTDTQYF TGTGCCATCAGTGAGAGGAAAGAGGGACTAGCGGGGGGCTTAAGCACAGATACGCAGTATTTT
. TRBJ1-3 . TRBV5-1 CASSPGDVGTGNTIYF TGCGCCAGCAGCCCAGGAGATGTAGGGACTGGAAACACCATATATTTT
TRBD2 TRBJ2-1 . TRBV5-1 CASSDGGGRDNEQFF TGCGCCAGCAGCGATGGCGGCGGGAGGGATAATGAGCAGTTCTTC
. TRBJ1-3 . TRBV5-6 CASSLADRNTIYF TGTGCCAGCAGCTTGGCCGACCGAAACACCATATATTTT
TRBD1 TRBJ2-1 once TRBV15 CATSRGDRVDNEQFF TGTGCCACCAGCAGAGGGGACAGGGTCGACAATGAGCAGTTCTTC
. TRBJ1-3 . TRBV6-6 CASSSRGDGNTIYF TGTGCCAGCAGTTCCAGGGGAGACGGAAACACCATATATTTT
TRBD2 TRBJ2-7 once TRBV5-1 CASSFGLAGVVEQYF TGCGCCAGCAGCTTTGGACTAGCGGGAGTGGTCGAGCAGTACTTC
. TRBJ1-5 . TRBV11-3 CASSLEGASNQPQHF TGTGCCAGCAGCTTAGAGGGGGCTAGCAATCAGCCCCAGCATTTT
. TRBJ1-1 . TRBV5-4 CASSLTGQGAFF TGTGCCAGCAGCTTGACCGGTCAAGGAGCTTTCTTT
TRBD1 TRBJ2-2 . TRBV25-1 CASSEWKGTGASGELFF TGTGCCAGCAGTGAATGGAAGGGGACAGGGGCGTCCGGGGAGCTGTTTTTT
. TRBJ2-1 . TRBV7-9 CASRTRDRGSGGSYNEQFF TGTGCCAGCAGAACTCGGGACAGAGGGAGCGGGGGCTCCTACAATGAGCAGTTCTTC
. TRBJ2-5 . TRBV18 CASSRSRDQETQYF TGTGCCAGCTCTCGGTCCAGGGACCAAGAGACCCAGTACTTC
. TRBJ2-7 . TRBV27 CASSQQRSSYEQYF TGTGCCAGCAGTCAGCAGCGCAGCTCCTACGAGCAGTACTTC
. TRBJ2-7 few TRBV7-9 CASSFRHEGSSYEQYF TGTGCCAGCAGCTTTCGTCACGAGGGGAGCTCCTACGAGCAGTACTTC
. TRBJ2-1 . TRBV7-3 CASSLTYQDEQFF TGTGCCAGCAGCTTAACGTACCAGGATGAGCAGTTCTTC
TRBD2 TRBJ2-7 . TRBV19 CASSIDAGGSYEQYF TGTGCCAGTAGTATAGATGCGGGAGGATCCTACGAGCAGTACTTC
. TRBJ2-7 . TRBV7-6 CASSLVTGRHEQYF TGTGCCAGCAGCTTAGTTACAGGGCGACACGAGCAGTACTTC
. TRBJ1-1 . TRBV10-1 CASSADMNTEAFF TGCGCCAGCAGTGCCGATATGAACACTGAAGCTTTCTTT
. TRBJ1-1 . TRBV4-1 CASSQDQIRSTEAFF TGCGCCAGCAGCCAAGATCAGATCCGAAGCACTGAAGCTTTCTTT
. TRBJ1-1 . TRBV28 CASTFGQGSTVF .
. TRBJ2-2 . TRBV7-3 CASSPDLYGELFF TGTGCCAGCAGCCCGGACTTATACGGGGAGCTGTTTTTT
TRBD1 TRBJ2-7 . TRBV7-6 CASSSAGGDYEQYF TGTGCCAGCAGCTCCGCAGGGGGCGACTACGAGCAGTACTTC